This T cell receptor (beta chain) stems from a study of blood T cell repertoires in COVID-19. Study summary: Donors in the United States, Italy and Spain gave samples during acute or convalescent COVID-19. The cDNA or gDNA used as material had been derived from T cells, B-cell-depleted T cells, or PBMCs.

Per the original methods: Estimates of nucleated cell counts were drawn from the amplification of reference gene primers. Here immunoSEQ multiplex PCR was the method, and the copy in TCRdb shows in-frame clones only, minus some. D and trimming come from the DNA, and the V and J calls and clone size come from that table. The sample has about 160,000 clones; 70% to 80% are singletons. Material: peripheral blood. This TCR was recovered from a man aged 60 to 75 with acute or convalescent COVID-19.

The CDR3 protein is CASSYETGGVTGELFF. The CDR3 nucleotides read TGTGCCAGCAGTTACGAGACAGGGGGGGTAACCGGGGAGCTGTTTTTT. The chain joins TRBV6-5 to TRBJ2-2, with 9 bases aligning to TRBD1. The CDR3 contains 16 residues. V was clipped by 2 bases and J by 5 bases; unmatched bases: 6. Germline-derived CDR1 and CDR2 are MNHEY and SVGAGI.